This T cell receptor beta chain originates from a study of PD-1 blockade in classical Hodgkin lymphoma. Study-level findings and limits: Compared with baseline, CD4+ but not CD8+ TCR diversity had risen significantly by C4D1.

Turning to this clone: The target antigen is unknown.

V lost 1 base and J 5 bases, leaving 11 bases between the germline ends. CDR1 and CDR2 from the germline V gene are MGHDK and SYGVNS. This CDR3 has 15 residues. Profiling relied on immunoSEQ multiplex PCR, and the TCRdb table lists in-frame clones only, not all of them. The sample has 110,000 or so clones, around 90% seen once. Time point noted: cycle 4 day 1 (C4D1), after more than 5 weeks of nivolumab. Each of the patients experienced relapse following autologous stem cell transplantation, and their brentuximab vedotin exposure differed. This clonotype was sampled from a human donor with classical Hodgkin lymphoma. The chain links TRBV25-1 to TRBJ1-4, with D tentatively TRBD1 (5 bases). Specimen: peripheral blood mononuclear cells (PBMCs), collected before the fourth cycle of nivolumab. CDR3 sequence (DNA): TGTGCCAGCAGTGAATGGGGCAGCCGGAATGAAAAACTGTTTTTT. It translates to CASSEWGSRNEKLFF.